The source of this T cell receptor beta chain is a study of T cell repertoires in cytomegalovirus infection. V was pared by 8 bases and J by 1 base, with 12 bases between. Germline CDR1 reads MNHNS; CDR2 reads SASEGT. This CDR3 is 13 amino acids long. As regards this clonotype: The antigen remains undetermined.

MiXCR, applied by TCRdb to the reads, yields one record per CDR3 protein. The sample consists of 50,000 to 65,000 distinct CDR3 sequences, about a fifth of them appearing once. This receptor was obtained from a human donor in good health (CMV status not recorded). Some clones in this sample may be carry-over from other donors' samples. Sequenced material: CD8+ T cells from cultured PBMCs, taken from culture after CMV antigen stimulation. The genes are TRBV6-1 and TRBJ2-7, with a weak D call TRBD2 (6 bases). The CDR3 sequence is CASGLALSYEQYF. The CDR3 nucleotides are TGTGCCAGCGGGCTAGCGCTTTCCTACGAGCAGTACTTC.